One sample yielded the 27 T cell receptor beta chains listed below, sequenced in a study of human T cells and chemical hapten exposure (dated by TCRdb to about 2021). The method behind the library was RACE. For sequencing, a NextSeq 500 was employed. TCRdb reworked the public reads: Q25 trimming with fastp, MiXCR clone assembly, productive beta chains retained. All rows with the same CDR3 protein become a single entry with the most common DNA and genes. Within this sample are some 82,000 distinct CDR3 sequences, with around 10% of them counted one time only. Around 4.4% of the sample rests with the top ten. The intended sense of this specimen's time point label: patch test 1, 2 weeks after DPC sensitization. The treatment or condition label of this sample denotes: therapeutic diphenylcyclopropenone sensitization with weekly scalp DPC. The specimen comprised whole blood, sampled in connection with sensitization to the hapten diphenylcyclopropenone (DPC). Every receptor here comes from a woman aged 45-65 years with alopecia areata. Some clones in this sample may be carry-over from other donors' samples.

This clonotype was observed at least ten times. J is TRBJ2-7 and V is TRBV20-1; D may be TRBD1 (6 bases). Per the germline V gene, CDR1 is DFQATT and CDR2 is SNEGSKA (reference sequence). The CDR3 sequence is 16 residues long. V was cut by 6 bases and J by 5 bases, with 26 bases left in between. CDR3 coding DNA: TGCAGTGCCTCCGAGGGTTGGGGGCTAGTTACTGACGAGCAGTACTTC. Translation: CSASEGWGLVTDEQYF.

This clonotype was detected ten times or more. V is TRBV12-3 or TRBV12-4 and J is TRBJ2-3; 10 nucleotides agree with TRBD1. This CDR3 has 15 amino acids. Losses at the gene ends were 5 bases for V and 2 bases for J; bases not matched to a gene: 4. CDR3 residues: CASSRTGGLTDTQYF. Here the CDR3 DNA reads TGTGCCAGCAGTCGGACAGGGGGACTCACAGATACGCAGTATTTT.

There are many counts of this clonotype. This rearrangement joins TRBV6-5 to TRBJ2-3; tentatively, D is TRBD2 (6 bases). In germline, CDR1 is MNHEY, CDR2 SVGAGI. This CDR3 has 13 amino acids. The V gene lost 6 bases and the J gene lost 3 bases, with 10 bases spanning the gap. The CDR3 nucleotides read TGTGCCAGCAGCGGGGGAAAGACAGATACGCAGTATTTT. Translation: CASSGGKTDTQYF.

J is TRBJ2-7 and V is TRBV7-2; TRBD2 agrees at 11 bases. The CDR3 sequence is 14 residues long. V lost 3 bases to trimming and J lost 2 bases; unmatched junction nucleotides: 0. CDR1 is SGHTA and CDR2 is FQGNSA in the germline V gene. The CDR3 coding sequence is TGTGCCAGCAGCTTGACTAGCGGGACCTACGAGCAGTACTTC. This codes for CASSLTSGTYEQYF.

This clonotype has more than one count but fewer than ten. This chain connects TRBV11-2 to TRBJ1-5; 8 bases agree with TRBD1. Germline trimming cut 5 bases from V and 6 bases from J; bases unmatched to any gene: 9. CDR1 and CDR2 (germline): SGHAT, FQNNGV. The CDR3 is 15 amino acids. The CDR3 region is CASSTGQGGSQPQHF. The DNA of the CDR3 is TGTGCCAGCAGCACAGGACAGGGAGGCAGTCAGCCCCAGCATTTT. Based on the CDR3 plus reference TRBV11-2 and TRBJ1-5, the full variable domain is EAGVAQSPRYKIIEKRQSVAFWCNPISGHATLYWYQQILGQGPKLLIQFQNNGVVDDSQLPKDRFSAERLKGVDSTLKIQPAKLEDSAVYLCASSTGQGGSQPQHFGDGTRLSIL.

This clonotype was recorded many times. This sequence joins TRBV7-6 and TRBJ2-3, with D possibly TRBD2 on 5 matching bases. CDR1 is SGHVS and CDR2 is FNYEAQ in the germline V gene. The CDR3 spans 16 residues. V was trimmed by 4 bases and J by 0 bases, leaving 14 bases between them. CDR3 loop: CASSSIADFSTDTQYF. CDR3 coding DNA: TGTGCCAGCAGCTCTATCGCGGACTTTAGCACAGATACGCAGTATTTT. Combining the CDR3 with reference TRBV7-6 and TRBJ2-3 gives the whole variable domain GAGVSQSPRYKVTKRGQDVALRCDPISGHVSLYWYRQALGQGPEFLTYFNYEAQQDKSGLPNDRFSAERPEGSISTLTIQRTEQRDSAMYRCASSSIADFSTDTQYFGPGTRLTVL.

This clonotype was recorded many times. The V gene is TRBV29-1, the J gene TRBJ2-7; a possible D gene is TRBD1 (5 bases). This CDR3 has 14 amino acids. Germline V gives CDR1 SQVTM, CDR2 ANQGSEA. Trimming shortened V by 6 bases and J by 0 bases, and 15 bases separated the two germline ends. In DNA, the CDR3 is TGCAGCGTCCGTCTTCAGGGAAGCTCCTACGAGCAGTACTTC. This encodes CSVRLQGSSYEQYF.

Only a few counts were recorded for this clonotype. This sequence joins TRBV6-2 or TRBV6-3 and TRBJ1-2; 7 bases map to TRBD1. Germline assignment: CDR1 MNHEY and CDR2 SVGEGT. This CDR3 has 13 amino acids. V shed 5 bases, J shed 5 bases, and the junction held 5 bases outside the gene matches. CDR3 amino acids: CASSTEQGYGYTF. Here the CDR3 DNA reads TGTGCCAGCAGTACCGAACAGGGGTATGGCTACACCTTC.

The CDR3 nucleotides are TGTGCCAGCAGTTTTAGACTAGCGGGACACAATGAGCAGTTCTTC. Protein sequence: CASSFRLAGHNEQFF. The chain couples TRBV12-3 or TRBV12-4 to TRBJ2-1, with 11 bases aligning to TRBD2. The CDR3 is 15 residues long. V shed 3 bases and J 5 bases; nucleotides not matched to a gene: 3.

The chain combines TRBV6-2 or TRBV6-3 with TRBJ1-1; 9 bases match TRBD1. The germline CDR1 and CDR2 sequences are MNHEY and SVGEGT. V shed 5 bases and J 5 bases; nucleotides not matched to a gene: 9. CDR3 length equals 15 residues. The CDR3 is CASSQRTGEGTEAFF. CDR3 DNA: TGTGCCAGCAGTCAGCGGACAGGGGAAGGTACTGAAGCTTTCTTT.

This clonotype was recorded a few times. The gene calls are TRBV28 and TRBJ2-4; a weak D match, TRBD2 (5 bases). Germline-derived CDR1 and CDR2 are MDHEN and SYDVKM. This CDR3 region has 14 residues. Trimming removed 1 base at V and 2 bases at J, with 6 bases between. CDR3 protein: CASSLSGTKNIQYF. CDR3 coding DNA: TGTGCCAGCAGTTTATCCGGGACCAAAAACATTCAGTACTTC. Variable domain in full (rest from reference TRBV28 and TRBJ2-4): DVKVTQSSRYLVKRTGEKVFLECVQDMDHENMFWYRQDPGLGLRLIYFSYDVKMKEKGDIPEGYSVSREKKERFSLILESASTNQTSMYLCASSLSGTKNIQYFGAGTRLSVL.

CDR3 sequence: CAWSWTTTDTQYF. Here the CDR3 DNA reads TGTGCCTGGAGTTGGACTACAACAGATACGCAGTATTTT. The gene calls are TRBV30 and TRBJ2-3; perhaps TRBD2 as D (6 bases). CDR3 length equals 13 residues. Germline assignment: CDR1 GTSNPN and CDR2 SVGIG (reference sequence). V lost 2 bases, J lost 3 bases, and 9 bases lay in between.

The CDR3 region has the DNA TGTGCCTGGAGTGGGGGCAGGCCTAACACCGGGGAGCTGTTTTTT. As protein: CAWSGGRPNTGELFF. The rearrangement uses TRBV30 and TRBJ2-2; D perhaps matches TRBD1 (5 bases). Germline-derived CDR1 and CDR2 are GTSNPN and SVGIG (reference sequence). The V end was cut by 1 base, the J end by 2 bases, with 11 bases between. The CDR3 totals 15 residues.

The rearrangement uses TRBV11-2 and TRBJ1-2, with D perhaps TRBD1 (6 bases). The V end lost 1 base, the J end lost 8 bases, and 11 bases lay between the germline ends. The CDR3 is 13 amino acids. Germline assignment: CDR1 SGHAT and CDR2 FQNNGV. This chain's CDR3 is CASSLAGAGGYTF. CDR3 coding DNA: TGTGCCAGCAGCTTAGCAGGGGCCGGCGGCTACACCTTC.

This clonotype occurred a few times. This chain connects TRBV29-1 to TRBJ1-4; D is uncertain. This CDR3 region has 10 residues. Germline V gene lookup returns CDR1 SQVTM and CDR2 ANQGSEA. Trimming removed 5 bases from V and 6 bases from J, with 4 bases in between. The CDR3 loop reads CSVRDEKLFF. The DNA for the CDR3 is TGCAGCGTTCGGGATGAAAAACTGTTTTTT. The whole variable domain, filled in from reference TRBV29-1 and TRBJ1-4, reads SAVISQKPSRDICQRGTSLTIQCQVDSQVTMMFWYRQQPGQSLTLIATANQGSEATYESGFVIDKFPISRPNLTFSTLTVSNMSPEDSSIYLCSVRDEKLFFGSGTQLSVL.

This clonotype was counted a few times. The chain links TRBV6-6 to TRBJ2-2; D uncertain. The germline CDR1 and CDR2 sequences are MNHNY and SVGAGI (reference sequence). Between the trimmed V and J ends, which lost 6 bases and 0 bases, there was a span of 11 bases. The CDR3 has 15 amino acids. The CDR3 is CASRDTLANTGELFF. The CDR3 DNA follows: TGTGCCAGCAGAGACACACTCGCGAACACCGGGGAGCTGTTTTTT.

Ten or more counts support this clonotype. The chain carries TRBV20-1 and TRBJ2-3, with 7 bases that match TRBD2. Looked up from germline, CDR1 is DFQATT and CDR2 is SNEGSKA (reference sequence). The ends lost 6 bases at V and 5 bases at J; junction bases unmatched: 5. The CDR3 covers 12 residues. The CDR3 is CSAGGRRDTQYF. DNA of the CDR3: TGCAGTGCCGGGGGGAGGAGAGATACGCAGTATTTT.

This clonotype appeared a few times. J is TRBJ2-3 and V is TRBV28; a weak D match, TRBD2 (6 bases). Trimming removed 7 bases from V and 5 bases from J, with 13 bases in between. Germline assignment: CDR1 MDHEN and CDR2 SYDVKM. The CDR3 extends over 13 amino acids. The CDR3 spells CASIAANKDTQYF. CDR3 DNA: TGTGCCAGCATAGCGGCCAACAAAGATACGCAGTATTTT. The full variable domain, its missing parts supplied by reference TRBV28 and TRBJ2-3, is DVKVTQSSRYLVKRTGEKVFLECVQDMDHENMFWYRQDPGLGLRLIYFSYDVKMKEKGDIPEGYSVSREKKERFSLILESASTNQTSMYLCASIAANKDTQYFGPGTRLTVL.

This clonotype showed up just a few times. The chain employs TRBV9 and TRBJ1-1, with 7 positions matching TRBD1. V lost 3 bases, J lost 7 bases, and 6 bases stayed unmatched. The germline V gene has CDR1 SGDLS and CDR2 YYNGEE. CDR3 size: 13 residues. The CDR3 DNA is TGTGCCAGCAGCGAGAAGGGACAGCATGAAGCTTTCTTT. It yields the protein CASSEKGQHEAFF.

This clonotype has ten or more counts. This chain links TRBV28 with TRBJ2-4; possible D gene TRBD2, 7 bases. CDR1 and CDR2 from the germline V gene are MDHEN and SYDVKM. The CDR3 is 16 amino acids. V lost 7 bases and J 1 base, leaving 17 bases between the germline ends. In DNA form, the CDR3 reads TGTGCCAGCATTCGACTGGGGGGGGCGGCCAAAAACATTCAGTACTTC. Protein sequence: CASIRLGGAAKNIQYF.

Many counts were recorded for this clonotype. The chain uses TRBV5-8 and TRBJ2-2, with 10 bases aligning to TRBD1. V was pared by 4 bases and J by 4 bases, with 4 bases of the junction left unmatched. The CDR3 spans 15 residues. Germline V gene lookup returns CDR1 SGHTS and CDR2 YDEGEE. The CDR3 nucleotides read TGTGCCAGCAGCCGGGGACAGGGGACCACCGGGGAGCTGTTTTTT. This sequence encodes CASSRGQGTTGELFF.

The rearrangement links TRBV28 to TRBJ2-7; D remains ambiguous. Trimming took off 6 bases at V and 6 bases at J, with 15 bases between the two ends. Germline CDR1 and CDR2: MDHEN and SYDVKM. This CDR3 region has 13 residues. The CDR3 protein is CASRTDPVAEQYF. The CDR3 DNA is TGTGCCAGCAGAACAGACCCAGTGGCCGAGCAGTACTTC.

This clonotype was observed many times. V gene TRBV18 combines with J gene TRBJ1-2; 8 bases align to TRBD1. The CDR3 contains 17 residues. V was pared by 4 bases and J by 6 bases, with 16 bases of the junction left unmatched. Germline CDR1 is KGHSH and CDR2 is LQKENI. CDR3 residues: CASSRGQGLSVRDGYTF. The CDR3 DNA follows: TGTGCCAGCTCACGTGGACAGGGCTTATCTGTACGGGATGGCTACACCTTC.

This clonotype was detected ten times or more. This rearrangement joins TRBV5-4 to TRBJ2-5; D not resolved. Germline CDR1 reads SGHNT; CDR2 reads YYREEE (reference sequence). With 2 bases removed from V and 3 bases from J, the gap between germline ends came to 2 bases. The CDR3 runs 11 residues. The DNA for the CDR3 is TGTGCCAGCAGCTTCGAAGAGACCCAGTACTTC. As protein: CASSFEETQYF.

In DNA, the CDR3 is TGTGCCAGCAGTGCCAACAGGGGTAGGGCCGAGCAGTACTTC. It specifies CASSANRGRAEQYF. V is TRBV6-5 and J is TRBJ2-7; TRBD1 matches 7 bases. The length of the CDR3 is 14 residues. The germline gives CDR1 MNHEY, CDR2 SVGAGI. V lost 5 bases and J lost 6; bases outside the gene matches: 10.

The sample holds many counts of this clonotype. The CDR3 loop is CASSRFGAGELFF. Written as DNA, the CDR3 is TGTGCCAGCAGCCGCTTTGGGGCCGGGGAGCTGTTTTTT. The chain combines TRBV14 with TRBJ2-2; no firm D call. The CDR3 consists of 13 residues. CDR1 is SGHDN and CDR2 is FVKESK in the germline V gene. With 4 bases removed from V and 6 bases from J, the gap between germline ends came to 9 bases.

The chain has TRBV27 and TRBJ2-7; D is undetermined. This CDR3 has 16 residues. CDR1 MNHEY and CDR2 SMNVEV come from the germline V gene (reference sequence). Deletions cut 6 bases from V and 6 bases from J, with 24 bases between. CDR3 in DNA: TGTGCCAGCAGCTCCCTAGATGGGGATCGGCCGGGCGAGCAGTACTTC. It translates to CASSSLDGDRPGEQYF.